The clone carrying this T cell receptor beta chain was detected only a few times. The length of the CDR3 is 15 residues. V lost 6 bases and J 0 bases, leaving 12 bases between the germline ends. Germline lookup yields CDR1 LNHDA and CDR2 SQIVND (reference sequence). This specimen comes from a study of CXCR4 blockade with PD-1 therapy in pancreatic cancer. Method: immunoSEQ multiplex PCR; TCRdb's copy keeps in-frame clones and lacks some. The repertoire holds approximately 3,500 clones, with around 38% as singletons. This sequence joins TRBV19 and TRBJ1-3, with D unclear. The origin of this receptor is a human donor with pancreatic ductal adenocarcinoma. The sample consisted of tumor tissue. The CDR3 DNA sequence: TGTGCCAGTAGGGACCGGGCTCTCTCTGGAAACACCATATATTTT. Protein: CASRDRALSGNTIYF.